This is a list of T cell receptor beta chains from one sample in a study of cytomegalovirus exposure and HLA in healthy donors. The protocol was immunoSEQ multiplex PCR, while the TCRdb copy is restricted to in-frame clones and leaves out a portion. The sample contains 140,000 to 150,000 clones, roughly nine tenths of which appear only once. Sequenced material: PBMCs. The receptor source for this set is a man aged 18-30 years in good health and CMV-seronegative. CDR3s include the opening cysteine and the closing phenylalanine or tryptophan. The D gene is left open where the match is weak. A row's size may be missing; if present it is once, few, many or a size class.

clone_size: .; j_call: TRBJ2-2; d_call: .; v_call: TRBV11-2; cdr3_aa: CASSLGVELFF; cdr3_nt: TGTGCCAGCAGCTTAGGCGTGGAGCTGTTTTTT
clone_size: .; j_call: TRBJ1-5; d_call: .; v_call: TRBV28; cdr3_aa: CASSSQGGGNQPQHF; cdr3_nt: TGTGCCAGCAGTTCACAGGGAGGGGGCAATCAGCCCCAGCATTTT
clone_size: once; j_call: TRBJ2-3; d_call: TRBD2; v_call: TRBV5-4; cdr3_aa: CATTPTSGASPSSTDTQYF; cdr3_nt: TGTGCCACCACTCCGACTAGCGGGGCTTCTCCCTCTAGCACAGATACGCAGTATTTT
clone_size: .; j_call: TRBJ1-1; d_call: .; v_call: TRBV6-1; cdr3_aa: CASSEDSSRLNTEAFF; cdr3_nt: TGTGCCAGCAGTGAAGATTCTTCCAGATTGAACACTGAAGCTTTCTTT
clone_size: .; j_call: TRBJ2-5; d_call: TRBD2; v_call: TRBV11-3; cdr3_aa: CASSLAVYQETQYF; cdr3_nt: TGTGCCAGCAGCCTAGCGGTATACCAAGAGACCCAGTACTTC
clone_size: few; j_call: TRBJ1-2; d_call: TRBD1; v_call: TRBV5-1; cdr3_aa: CASSLGGQIVYGYTF; cdr3_nt: TGCGCCAGCAGCTTGGGGGGACAGATAGTCTATGGCTACACCTTC
clone_size: few; j_call: TRBJ1-1; d_call: .; v_call: TRBV9; cdr3_aa: CASSVGSDAGSSEAFF; cdr3_nt: TGTGCCAGCAGCGTAGGGTCAGATGCGGGGAGCAGTGAAGCTTTCTTT
clone_size: .; j_call: TRBJ1-4; d_call: .; v_call: TRBV5-1; cdr3_aa: CASSFSARGGSEKLFF; cdr3_nt: TGCGCCAGCAGCTTCAGTGCCCGGGGGGGAAGTGAAAAACTGTTTTTT
clone_size: .; j_call: TRBJ2-3; d_call: .; v_call: TRBV4-1; cdr3_aa: CASSQRGGAGDTQYF; cdr3_nt: TGCGCCAGCAGCCAACGGGGCGGGGCAGGAGATACGCAGTATTTT
clone_size: .; j_call: TRBJ2-3; d_call: .; v_call: TRBV4-1; cdr3_aa: CASSQDGTFGDTQYF; cdr3_nt: TGCGCCAGCAGCCAAGACGGGACTTTCGGGGATACGCAGTATTTT
clone_size: .; j_call: TRBJ1-2; d_call: TRBD1; v_call: TRBV7-9; cdr3_aa: CASSSTSGQGGYGYTF; cdr3_nt: TGTGCCAGCAGCTCGACTAGCGGACAGGGTGGCTATGGCTACACCTTC
clone_size: .; j_call: TRBJ2-4; d_call: TRBD2; v_call: TRBV9; cdr3_aa: CASSVREGAKNIQYF; cdr3_nt: TGTGCCAGCAGCGTAAGGGAGGGGGCCAAAAACATTCAGTACTTC
clone_size: .; j_call: TRBJ2-2; d_call: .; v_call: TRBV13; cdr3_aa: CASTTRANTGELFF; cdr3_nt: TGTGCCAGCACCACGAGAGCGAACACCGGGGAGCTGTTTTTT
clone_size: few; j_call: TRBJ2-7; d_call: .; v_call: TRBV7-9; cdr3_aa: CASSAGQRYEQYF; cdr3_nt: TGTGCCAGCAGCGCGGGACAGCGATACGAGCAGTACTTC
clone_size: .; j_call: TRBJ1-1; d_call: .; v_call: TRBV6-1; cdr3_aa: CASRKNSFQNTEAFF; cdr3_nt: TGTGCCAGCAGGAAAAACAGCTTTCAGAACACTGAAGCTTTCTTT
clone_size: .; j_call: TRBJ1-5; d_call: TRBD1; v_call: TRBV5-6; cdr3_aa: CASSSQRTGGRGNQPQHF; cdr3_nt: TGTGCCAGCAGCTCCCAGCGGACAGGGGGACGAGGCAATCAGCCCCAGCATTTT
clone_size: .; j_call: TRBJ1-5; d_call: .; v_call: TRBV2; cdr3_aa: CASGGGSQPQHF; cdr3_nt: TGTGCCAGTGGCGGAGGGAGTCAGCCCCAGCATTTT
clone_size: .; j_call: TRBJ2-7; d_call: TRBD2; v_call: TRBV15; cdr3_aa: CATSRGGSGGPYEQYF; cdr3_nt: TGTGCCACCAGCAGAGGAGGTAGCGGGGGACCTTACGAGCAGTACTTC
clone_size: .; j_call: TRBJ1-3; d_call: .; v_call: TRBV27; cdr3_aa: CASKEGPSGNTIYF; cdr3_nt: TGTGCCAGCAAGGAGGGCCCCTCTGGAAACACCATATATTTT
clone_size: .; j_call: TRBJ2-1; d_call: TRBD2; v_call: TRBV6-5; cdr3_aa: CASGVVSGSIEQFF; cdr3_nt: TGTGCCAGTGGGGTGGTTAGCGGGAGTATTGAGCAGTTCTTC
clone_size: once; j_call: TRBJ1-4; d_call: TRBD1; v_call: TRBV5-1; cdr3_aa: CASSQGQGLHNEKLFF; cdr3_nt: TGCGCCAGCAGCCAGGGACAGGGACTGCATAATGAAAAACTGTTTTTT
clone_size: .; j_call: TRBJ2-2; d_call: .; v_call: TRBV19; cdr3_aa: CASSISQWELFF; cdr3_nt: TGTGCCAGTAGTATTTCTCAGTGGGAGCTGTTTTTT
clone_size: .; j_call: TRBJ2-7; d_call: TRBD1; v_call: TRBV27; cdr3_aa: CASRARQGSYEQYF; cdr3_nt: TGTGCCAGCAGGGCCCGACAGGGATCCTACGAGCAGTACTTC
clone_size: .; j_call: TRBJ2-2; d_call: .; v_call: TRBV5-5; cdr3_aa: CASSSQPRFTGELFF; cdr3_nt: TGTGCCAGCAGCTCCCAGCCTAGATTCACCGGGGAGCTGTTTTTT
clone_size: .; j_call: TRBJ2-5; d_call: .; v_call: TRBV5-4; cdr3_aa: CASSLVSSVSGGETQYF; cdr3_nt: TGTGCCAGCAGCTTGGTCTCTAGCGTATCAGGGGGAGAGACCCAGTACTTC
clone_size: .; j_call: TRBJ1-5; d_call: .; v_call: TRBV16; cdr3_aa: CASSLSGNQPQHF; cdr3_nt: TGTGCCAGCAGCCTTTCTGGCAATCAGCCCCAGCATTTT
clone_size: .; j_call: TRBJ2-3; d_call: TRBD1; v_call: TRBV10-3; cdr3_aa: CAISESIDRGSDTQYF; cdr3_nt: TGTGCCATCAGTGAGTCGATCGACAGGGGATCCGATACGCAGTATTTT
clone_size: .; j_call: TRBJ1-1; d_call: .; v_call: TRBV29-1; cdr3_aa: CSVGANTEAFF; cdr3_nt: TGCAGCGTTGGGGCGAACACTGAAGCTTTCTTT
clone_size: once; j_call: TRBJ2-7; d_call: TRBD2; v_call: TRBV18; cdr3_aa: CASSLSLAGETYEQYF; cdr3_nt: TGTGCCAGCTCACTATCTCTAGCGGGGGAGACCTACGAGCAGTACTTC
clone_size: .; j_call: TRBJ1-1; d_call: TRBD1; v_call: TRBV25-1; cdr3_aa: CASSQDRAWNTEAFF; cdr3_nt: TGTGCCAGCAGCCAGGACAGGGCCTGGAACACTGAAGCTTTCTTT
clone_size: .; j_call: TRBJ1-5; d_call: .; v_call: TRBV19; cdr3_aa: CASSIEALGLGNQPQHF; cdr3_nt: TGTGCCAGTAGTATAGAAGCATTGGGCTTAGGCAATCAGCCCCAGCATTTT
clone_size: .; j_call: TRBJ2-3; d_call: .; v_call: TRBV6-5; cdr3_aa: CASSTVRGQSDTQYF; cdr3_nt: TGTGCCAGCAGTACGGTCAGGGGTCAGTCAGATACGCAGTATTTT
clone_size: .; j_call: TRBJ2-5; d_call: .; v_call: TRBV7-9; cdr3_aa: CASSRLPPQGTQYF; cdr3_nt: TGTGCCAGCAGCCGACTACCTCCCCAAGGGACCCAGTACTTC
clone_size: .; j_call: TRBJ1-4; d_call: .; v_call: TRBV27; cdr3_aa: CASSVGRVNEKLFF; cdr3_nt: TGTGCCAGCAGTGTTGGTCGGGTTAATGAAAAACTGTTTTTT
clone_size: .; j_call: TRBJ2-3; d_call: .; v_call: TRBV7-6; cdr3_aa: CASSQTDTQYF; cdr3_nt: TGTGCCAGCAGCCAAACAGATACGCAGTATTTT
clone_size: .; j_call: TRBJ1-2; d_call: TRBD1; v_call: TRBV5-1; cdr3_aa: CASSPPGTGNYGYTF; cdr3_nt: TGCGCCAGCAGCCCCCCCGGGACAGGGAACTATGGCTACACCTTC
clone_size: .; j_call: TRBJ2-5; d_call: .; v_call: TRBV2; cdr3_aa: CASKRPGAGETQYF; cdr3_nt: TGTGCCAGCAAAAGACCCGGGGCGGGGGAGACCCAGTACTTC
clone_size: .; j_call: TRBJ1-4; d_call: .; v_call: TRBV9; cdr3_aa: CASSVGIWGVGDFREKLFF; cdr3_nt: TGTGCCAGCAGCGTAGGAATTTGGGGCGTTGGGGATTTCCGTGAAAAACTGTTTTTT
clone_size: .; j_call: TRBJ1-1; d_call: .; v_call: TRBV29-1; cdr3_aa: CSGGGRLNTEAFF; cdr3_nt: TGCAGCGGCGGAGGACGCCTGAACACTGAAGCTTTCTTT
clone_size: .; j_call: TRBJ1-5; d_call: .; v_call: TRBV19; cdr3_aa: CASNPRRGVGPQHF; cdr3_nt: TGTGCCAGTAATCCCCGCCGGGGGGTCGGGCCCCAGCATTTT
clone_size: .; j_call: TRBJ2-1; d_call: TRBD2; v_call: TRBV11-3; cdr3_aa: CASSLGLSLAGEFTGEQFF; cdr3_nt: TGTGCCAGCAGCTTAGGTTTGTCGCTAGCGGGAGAGTTTACCGGTGAGCAGTTCTTC
clone_size: .; j_call: TRBJ2-1; d_call: TRBD2; v_call: TRBV7-2; cdr3_aa: CASSPGGSYNEQFF; cdr3_nt: TGTGCCAGCAGCCCGGGGGGGTCCTACAATGAGCAGTTCTTC
clone_size: .; j_call: TRBJ1-1; d_call: TRBD1; v_call: TRBV2; cdr3_aa: CASTGTGSMNTEAFF; cdr3_nt: TGTGCCAGCACCGGGACAGGATCCATGAACACTGAAGCTTTCTTT
clone_size: .; j_call: TRBJ2-2; d_call: TRBD1; v_call: TRBV11-3; cdr3_aa: CASSITGGWTGELFF; cdr3_nt: TGTGCCAGCAGCATTACAGGGGGCTGGACCGGGGAGCTGTTTTTT
clone_size: .; j_call: TRBJ2-4; d_call: .; v_call: TRBV5-6; cdr3_aa: CASNGQGGDIQYF; cdr3_nt: TGTGCCAGCAACGGACAGGGAGGGGACATTCAGTACTTC
clone_size: .; j_call: TRBJ2-2; d_call: .; v_call: TRBV9; cdr3_aa: CASSVAHGRNTGELFF; cdr3_nt: TGTGCCAGCAGCGTAGCGCACGGGAGGAACACCGGGGAGCTGTTTTTT
clone_size: .; j_call: TRBJ2-2; d_call: .; v_call: TRBV7-2; cdr3_aa: CASSLYQGNTGELFF; cdr3_nt: TGTGCCAGCAGCTTATACCAGGGGAACACCGGGGAGCTGTTTTTT
clone_size: .; j_call: TRBJ1-1; d_call: .; v_call: TRBV5-1; cdr3_aa: CASSGGQTNTEAFF; cdr3_nt: TGCGCCAGCAGCGGAGGACAGACCAACACTGAAGCTTTCTTT
clone_size: .; j_call: TRBJ1-2; d_call: .; v_call: TRBV7-2; cdr3_aa: CASSSPVALGYTF; cdr3_nt: TGTGCCAGCAGCTCCCCGGTTGCCTTGGGCTACACCTTC
clone_size: .; j_call: TRBJ2-3; d_call: .; v_call: TRBV6-5; cdr3_aa: CASTSTDTQYF; cdr3_nt: TGTGCCAGCACAAGCACAGATACGCAGTATTTT
clone_size: .; j_call: TRBJ2-3; d_call: TRBD2; v_call: TRBV4-1; cdr3_aa: CASSRALAGGPTDTQYF; cdr3_nt: TGCGCCAGCAGCCGAGCATTAGCGGGGGGCCCCACAGATACGCAGTATTTT
clone_size: few; j_call: TRBJ2-1; d_call: TRBD1; v_call: TRBV4-1; cdr3_aa: CASSQVGTGRREQFF; cdr3_nt: TGCGCCAGCAGCCAAGTGGGGACAGGGAGGAGGGAGCAGTTCTTC
clone_size: .; j_call: TRBJ1-1; d_call: .; v_call: TRBV5-5; cdr3_aa: CASSLAPGGSTEAFF; cdr3_nt: TGTGCCAGCAGCTTGGCCCCCGGGGGGAGCACTGAAGCTTTCTTT
clone_size: .; j_call: TRBJ2-3; d_call: TRBD2; v_call: TRBV11-3; cdr3_aa: CASSFSLAGGHTDTQYF; cdr3_nt: TGTGCCAGCAGTTTCTCTCTAGCGGGAGGGCACACAGATACGCAGTATTTT
clone_size: few; j_call: TRBJ2-2; d_call: .; v_call: TRBV7-2; cdr3_aa: CASSLARSTGELFF; cdr3_nt: TGTGCCAGCAGCTTAGCCAGATCCACCGGGGAGCTGTTTTTT
clone_size: .; j_call: TRBJ2-7; d_call: .; v_call: TRBV14; cdr3_aa: CASSQSRRTAQAYEQYF; cdr3_nt: TGTGCCAGCAGCCAAAGCCGACGGACAGCCCAAGCCTACGAGCAGTACTTC
clone_size: .; j_call: TRBJ1-2; d_call: TRBD1; v_call: TRBV7-9; cdr3_aa: CASSLGDRVGYTF; cdr3_nt: TGTGCCAGCAGCTTAGGGGACAGGGTCGGCTACACCTTC
clone_size: .; j_call: TRBJ1-2; d_call: .; v_call: TRBV28; cdr3_aa: CASSTSGTRGYGYTF; cdr3_nt: TGTGCCAGCAGTACAAGCGGGACAAGGGGCTATGGCTACACCTTC
clone_size: .; j_call: TRBJ2-5; d_call: TRBD2; v_call: TRBV6-5; cdr3_aa: CASRSSGTRETQYF; cdr3_nt: TGTGCCAGCAGGTCGTCCGGGACTAGAGAGACCCAGTACTTC